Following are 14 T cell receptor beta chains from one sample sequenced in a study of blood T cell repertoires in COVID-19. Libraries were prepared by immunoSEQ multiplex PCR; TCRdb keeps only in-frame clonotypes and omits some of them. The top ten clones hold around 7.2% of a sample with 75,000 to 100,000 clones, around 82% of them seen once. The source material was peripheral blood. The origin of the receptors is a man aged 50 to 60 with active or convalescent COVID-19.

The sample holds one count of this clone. CDR3 in DNA: TGTGCCAGTAGTATATTCTATTCGGACACTTATCAGCCCCAGCATTTT. This encodes CASSIFYSDTYQPQHF. This chain joins TRBV19 and TRBJ1-5; tentatively, D is TRBD1 (5 bases). This CDR3 is 16 amino acids long. CDR1 is LNHDA, CDR2 SQIVND, per germline (reference sequence). Trimming removed 2 bases from V and 5 bases from J, with 16 bases in between.

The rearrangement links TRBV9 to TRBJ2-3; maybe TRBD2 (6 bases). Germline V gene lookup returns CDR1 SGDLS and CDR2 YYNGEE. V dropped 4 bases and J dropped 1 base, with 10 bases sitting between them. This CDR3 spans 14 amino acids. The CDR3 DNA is TGTGCCAGCAGCCTGGGGGGTCGCACAGATACGCAGTATTTT. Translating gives CASSLGGRTDTQYF.

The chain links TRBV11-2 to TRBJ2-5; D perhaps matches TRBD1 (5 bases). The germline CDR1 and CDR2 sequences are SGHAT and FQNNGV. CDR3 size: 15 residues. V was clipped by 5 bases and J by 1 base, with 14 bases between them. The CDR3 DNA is TGTGCCAGCAGCCGAGTCGTTGACAGCCAAGAGACCCAGTACTTC. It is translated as CASSRVVDSQETQYF.

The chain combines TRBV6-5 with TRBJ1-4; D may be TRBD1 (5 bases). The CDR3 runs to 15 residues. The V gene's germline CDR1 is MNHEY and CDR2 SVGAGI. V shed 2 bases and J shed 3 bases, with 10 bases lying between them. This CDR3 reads CASSYAGRANEKLFF. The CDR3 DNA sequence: TGTGCCAGCAGTTACGCAGGGAGGGCTAATGAAAAACTGTTTTTT.

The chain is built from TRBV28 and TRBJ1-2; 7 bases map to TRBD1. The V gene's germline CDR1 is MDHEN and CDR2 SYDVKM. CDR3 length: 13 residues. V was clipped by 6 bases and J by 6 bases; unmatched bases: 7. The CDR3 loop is CASRQTGTDGYTF. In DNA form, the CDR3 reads TGTGCCAGCAGACAGACCGGGACAGATGGCTACACCTTC.

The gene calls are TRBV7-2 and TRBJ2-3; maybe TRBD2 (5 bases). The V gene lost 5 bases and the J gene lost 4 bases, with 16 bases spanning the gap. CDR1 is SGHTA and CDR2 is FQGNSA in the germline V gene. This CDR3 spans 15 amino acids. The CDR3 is CASSPTGSISDTQYF. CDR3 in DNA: TGTGCCAGCAGCCCCACGGGGTCGATCTCAGATACGCAGTATTTT. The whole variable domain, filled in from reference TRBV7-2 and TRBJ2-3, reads GAGVSQSPSNKVTEKGKDVELRCDPISGHTALYWYRQSLGQGLEFLIYFQGNSAPDKSGLPSDRFSAERTGGSVSTLTIQRTQQEDSAVYLCASSPTGSISDTQYFGPGTRLTVL.

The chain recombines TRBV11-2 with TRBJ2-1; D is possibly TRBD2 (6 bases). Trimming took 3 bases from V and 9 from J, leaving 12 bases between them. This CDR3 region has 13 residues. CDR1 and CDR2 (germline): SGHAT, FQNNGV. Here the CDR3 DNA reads TGTGCCAGCAGCTTCGTGGGGGGTGGTGAGCAGTTCTTC. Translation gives CASSFVGGGEQFF.

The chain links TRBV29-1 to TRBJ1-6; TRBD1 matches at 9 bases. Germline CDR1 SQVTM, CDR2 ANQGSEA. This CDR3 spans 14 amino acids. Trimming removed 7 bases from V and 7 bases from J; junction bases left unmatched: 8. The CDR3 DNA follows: TGCAGCGCCCGGACAGGGGCGGAAAATTCACCCCTCCACTTT. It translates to CSARTGAENSPLHF. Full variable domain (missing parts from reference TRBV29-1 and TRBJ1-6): SAVISQKPSRDICQRGTSLTIQCQVDSQVTMMFWYRQQPGQSLTLIATANQGSEATYESGFVIDKFPISRPNLTFSTLTVSNMSPEDSSIYLCSARTGAENSPLHFGNGTRLTVT.

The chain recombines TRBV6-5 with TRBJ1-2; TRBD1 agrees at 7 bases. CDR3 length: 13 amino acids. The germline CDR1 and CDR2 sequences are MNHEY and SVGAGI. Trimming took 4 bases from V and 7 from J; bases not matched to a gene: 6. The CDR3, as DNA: TGTGCCAGCAGTTCCGGGACAGCCATTGGCTACACCTTC. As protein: CASSSGTAIGYTF.

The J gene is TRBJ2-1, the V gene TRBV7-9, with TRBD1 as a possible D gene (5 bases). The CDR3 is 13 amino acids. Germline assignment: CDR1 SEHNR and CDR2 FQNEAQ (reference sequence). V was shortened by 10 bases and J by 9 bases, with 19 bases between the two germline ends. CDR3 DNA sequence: TGTGCCACCAAAGTGACAGCCGTGGGTGAGCAGTTCTTC. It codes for CATKVTAVGEQFF.

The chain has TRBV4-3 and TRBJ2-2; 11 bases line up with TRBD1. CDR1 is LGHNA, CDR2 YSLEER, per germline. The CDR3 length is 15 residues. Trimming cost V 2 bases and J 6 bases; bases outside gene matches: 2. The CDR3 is CASSQRDRGAGELFF. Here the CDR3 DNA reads TGCGCCAGCAGCCAAAGGGACAGGGGGGCCGGGGAGCTGTTTTTT.

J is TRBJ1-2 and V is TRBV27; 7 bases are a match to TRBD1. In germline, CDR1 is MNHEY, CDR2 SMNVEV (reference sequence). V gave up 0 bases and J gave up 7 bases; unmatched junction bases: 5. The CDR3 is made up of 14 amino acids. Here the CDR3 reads CASSLSGGAGGYTF. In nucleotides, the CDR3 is TGTGCCAGCAGTTTATCAGGGGGCGCAGGTGGCTACACCTTC.

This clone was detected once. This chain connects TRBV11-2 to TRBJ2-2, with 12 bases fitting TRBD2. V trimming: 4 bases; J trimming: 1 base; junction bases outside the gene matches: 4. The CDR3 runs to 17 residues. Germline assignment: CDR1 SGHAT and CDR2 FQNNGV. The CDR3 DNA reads TGTGCCAGCAGCTCACTAGCGGGGGGCCAGAACACCGGGGAGCTGTTTTTT. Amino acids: CASSSLAGGQNTGELFF.

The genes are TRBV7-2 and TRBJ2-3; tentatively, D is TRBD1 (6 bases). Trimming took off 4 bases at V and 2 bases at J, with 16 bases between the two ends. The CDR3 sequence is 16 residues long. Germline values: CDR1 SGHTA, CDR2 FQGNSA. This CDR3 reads CASSSLPGHPTDTQYF. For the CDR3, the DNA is TGTGCCAGCAGCTCCCTCCCGGGACATCCCACAGATACGCAGTATTTT.